A selection of T cell receptor beta chains follows, all from one sample in a study of PD-L1 blockade in urothelial cancer. Measured with immunoSEQ multiplex PCR; TCRdb has only the in-frame clones, and not every one. This table has 40,000 or so clones, less than 90% appearing once. The input for sequencing was PBMCs, taken around atezolizumab (anti-PD-L1) treatment. The receptors derive from a man in his 60s with urothelial cancer. CDR3s include the opening cysteine and the closing phenylalanine or tryptophan. The order of the fields is clone size, V gene, J gene, D gene, CDR3 DNA, CDR3 protein. D genes are given only for firm matches. Clone size is shown for a subset of rows, as once, few, many or a class of expanded clone.

.	TRBV5-4	TRBJ1-5	.	TGTGCCAGCAGCTTGGGTCTCGGCAATCAGCCCCAGCATTTT	CASSLGLGNQPQHF
once	TRBV2	TRBJ2-1	.	TGTGCCAGCAGTGATGTCGGGATGGTGTCCAATGAGCAGTTCTTC	CASSDVGMVSNEQFF
.	TRBV2	TRBJ2-7	TRBD1	TGTGCCAGCAGTTTGGGACAGAATTACGAGCAGTACTTC	CASSLGQNYEQYF
.	TRBV2	TRBJ1-2	TRBD1	TGTGCCAGCAGTCAAAGGGACAGGTCTAACTATGGCTACACCTTC	CASSQRDRSNYGYTF
.	TRBV6-6	TRBJ1-4	TRBD1	TGTGCCAGCAGTCGACAGGGGAGGTCGGAAAAACTGTTTTTT	CASSRQGRSEKLFF
.	TRBV27	TRBJ1-2	TRBD1	TGTGCCAGCAGTATGAACAGGGGGCCCCCCTATGGCTACACCTTC	CASSMNRGPPYGYTF
.	TRBV5-1	TRBJ2-1	.	TGCGCCAGCAGCTGGGTGGAACAGTACAATGAGCAGTTCTTC	CASSWVEQYNEQFF
.	TRBV30	TRBJ1-2	.	TGTGCCTGGAGTGTTGGGTCCGAGGGCACCTTC	CAWSVGSEGTF
.	TRBV7-8	TRBJ2-7	TRBD2	TGTGCCAGCAGCTTTCCTCCTTCTCTAGCGGGAGTATACGAGCAGTACTTC	CASSFPPSLAGVYEQYF
.	TRBV7-2	TRBJ2-3	TRBD2	TGTGCCAGCAGCTTAGCCGGGACTAGCGGTTCCACAGATACGCAGTATTTT	CASSLAGTSGSTDTQYF
.	TRBV14	TRBJ1-2	TRBD1	TGTGCCAGCAGCCCACAGGGGAACTATGGCTACACCTTC	CASSPQGNYGYTF
.	TRBV7-9	TRBJ2-7	.	TGTGCCAGCAGCTTAACCGGGACCTACGAGCAGTACTTC	CASSLTGTYEQYF
.	TRBV6-5	TRBJ2-7	TRBD2	TGTGCCAGCAGTAGAACTAGCGGGGGCTCCTACGAGCAGTACTTC	CASSRTSGGSYEQYF
.	TRBV4-3	TRBJ2-6	.	TGCGCCAGCAGCCAAGGGGGCTCCAGCTCTGGGGCCAACGTCCTGACTTTC	CASSQGGSSSGANVLTF
few	TRBV7-8	TRBJ1-6	.	TGTGCCAGCAGCTTAGTTGTAAATTCACCCCTCCACTTT	CASSLVVNSPLHF
.	TRBV6-6	TRBJ1-4	TRBD1	TGTGCCAGCAGTTCCAAAAACAGGGGGCGTGATGAAAAACTGTTTTTT	CASSSKNRGRDEKLFF
.	TRBV19	TRBJ1-1	.	TGTGCCAGTAGTTTTCTCACTGAAGCTTTCTTT	CASSFLTEAFF
.	TRBV2	TRBJ2-3	.	TGTGCCAGCAGTGAGGGCTTCAGCGGTACGCAGTATTTT	CASSEGFSGTQYF
.	TRBV5-1	TRBJ1-1	.	TGCGCCAGCAGCGGGGGGAGCAGCCACACTGAAGCTTTCTTT	CASSGGSSHTEAFF
.	TRBV5-8	TRBJ1-6	TRBD1	TGTGCCAGCAGCAGGGGACAGTATGCAGGCTCACCCCTCCACTTT	CASSRGQYAGSPLHF
.	TRBV18	TRBJ2-2	.	TGTGCCAGCTCAAGTCTAGAGGGCGGCACCGGGGAGCTGTTTTTT	CASSSLEGGTGELFF
.	TRBV9	TRBJ2-3	TRBD2	TGTGCCAGCAGCGGGGGACTAGCGGCAGATACGCAGTATTTT	CASSGGLAADTQYF
.	TRBV18	TRBJ1-1	TRBD1	TGTGCCAGCTCACCATTGCCGACAGGGATGAACACTGAAGCTTTCTTT	CASSPLPTGMNTEAFF
.	TRBV9	TRBJ1-1	.	TGTGCCAGCAGCGTAGAAAGCCGGACTGAAGCTTTCTTT	CASSVESRTEAFF